This entry concerns a single T cell receptor (beta chain). The antigen it binds to is not known. No much larger clone is present one base from it, and per-base qualities are unavailable. Per the germline V gene, SGHTA is the CDR1 and FQGNSA is the CDR2. Relative to germline, V is missing 4 bases and J is missing 2 bases, with 5 bases of the junction outside any gene match. CDR3 length: 15 amino acids, cysteine to phenylalanine. Kept here is only the CDR3 DNA, which spans 45 bases and is read in frame from base 1. The data stem from a study of OX40 agonist ivuxolimab in advanced cancers. Some background on the complete study: Ivuxolimab was an agonistic, fully human IgG2 monoclonal antibody directed against OX40 (CD134), a costimulatory receptor. Intravenous ivuxolimab was administered to patients every 2 weeks at six dose levels: 0.01, 0.1, 0.3, 1.5, 3 and 10 mg/kg. Among the roughly 50 dose-escalation patients, around 20 had hepatocellular carcinoma, about 15 melanoma, 9 renal cell carcinoma and 9 head and neck cancer. Peripheral TCRbeta sequencing was intended to test whether TCR sequence diversity was altered and clonal T-cell expansion was caused by ivuxolimab. Partial responses occurred in three dose-escalation patients, of whom one had hepatocellular carcinoma and two had cutaneous melanoma. Prior anti-PD-1, anti-PD-L1 or anti-CTLA-4 therapy was permitted, and checkpoint inhibitors had been received by about 36% of dose-escalation patients. The paper covers the monotherapy dose-escalation part of the phase I ivuxolimab trial, which included N of about 50 patients. In the dose-escalation cohort, roughly 80% of patients were male, and the mean age was around 60 years, with a range of 23 to 79.

Patients with a history of autoimmune disease or receiving systemic immunosuppression were excluded from the trial. In every dose cohort, peripheral blood was drawn for TCR sequencing at baseline, cycle 4 day 1, and cycle 7 day 1. Samples came from an open-label, multicenter, first-in-human phase I dose-escalation trial of ivuxolimab. Adults with locally advanced or metastatic melanoma, renal cell carcinoma, hepatocellular carcinoma or head and neck squamous cell carcinoma were enrolled in the trial. Before TCR sequencing, CD4+ T cells and CD8+ T cells from peripheral blood were sorted into separate populations. Genomic DNA was extracted from sorted cells for sequencing of the TCRbeta CDR3 region. TCRbeta CDR3 regions were sequenced using the immunoSEQ Assay. TCRdb provides this immuneACCESS table in a form limited to in-frame rearrangements. Some clones are lacking; in checked studies, under half of them reflect an unresolved V gene, and why the rest are absent is not known. In all, the sample holds about 70,000 clones, and roughly nine tenths of those were seen once. Approximately 1.1% of the sample goes to the ten largest clones.

The investigation overall reported the following: After ivuxolimab, CD8+ T cells had more expanded clones than CD4+ T cells on average. Partial responders in the 0.1-3.0 mg/kg groups had among the lowest normalized peripheral clonal expansion, especially among CD8+ T cells. Low levels of normalized T-cell clonal expansion were also shown by some nonresponding patients. Antigen specificity was not determined for the clonally expanded peripheral T cells. At doses of 0.1 to 3.0 mg/kg, clonal expansion of both CD4+ and CD8+ T cells in blood was seen between baseline and week 6.

Sample: CD4+ or CD8+ T cells sorted from blood, taken in a trial of the OX40 agonist ivuxolimab. This TCR derives from an adult with an advanced solid tumor such as melanoma, head and neck, liver or kidney cancer. The chain was built from TRBV7-2 and TRBJ1-5, with 7 bases matching TRBD1. The CDR3 has the sequence CASSSRTGGNQPQHF. The sequenced DNA is TGTGCCAGCAGCTCCCGGACAGGAGGCAATCAGCCCCAGCATTTT.